The rows below give T cell receptor beta chains drawn from one sample of a study of blood T cell repertoires in COVID-19. TCRdb's table, derived via immunoSEQ multiplex PCR, lists solely in-frame clones and lacks some. The table shows approximately 330,000 clones, with roughly 90% occurring only once. Material: peripheral blood. The receptor source for this set is a woman aged 45-65 years with active or convalescent COVID-19. Each CDR3 is given with its conserved first and last residue. A D gene is named only where the DNA matches it firmly. Only part of the rows carry a size: once, few, many, or a class if the clone is expanded.

J gene: TRBJ1-1; D gene: .; clone size: .; V gene: TRBV28; CDR3 DNA: TGTGCCAGCAGCCCCGGGGGGGCCACTGAAGCTTTCTTT; CDR3 protein: CASSPGGATEAFF
J gene: TRBJ2-1; D gene: TRBD2; clone size: few; V gene: TRBV4-1; CDR3 DNA: TGCGCCAGCAGCCAAACTGGGACTAGCGGGGGGACTGGTGAGCAGTTCTTC; CDR3 protein: CASSQTGTSGGTGEQFF
J gene: TRBJ1-2; D gene: TRBD1; clone size: .; V gene: TRBV30; CDR3 DNA: TGTGCCTCAGGGACAGGGGATGTTTATGGCTACACCTTC; CDR3 protein: CASGTGDVYGYTF
J gene: TRBJ1-2; D gene: TRBD1; clone size: .; V gene: TRBV28; CDR3 DNA: TGTGCCAGCAGTTCCCGGACAGGGTTAAGCTATGGCTACACCTTC; CDR3 protein: CASSSRTGLSYGYTF
J gene: TRBJ2-1; D gene: TRBD2; clone size: .; V gene: TRBV11-3; CDR3 DNA: TGTGCCAGCAGCCCTTCAGCGGGAAGAGCCCTTACCTACAATGAGCAGTTCTTC; CDR3 protein: CASSPSAGRALTYNEQFF
J gene: TRBJ2-1; D gene: TRBD1; clone size: .; V gene: TRBV3-1/TRBV3-2; CDR3 DNA: TGTGCCAGCAGCCGAGGGACAGGATCTAGAAATGAGCAGTTCTTC; CDR3 protein: CASSRGTGSRNEQFF
J gene: TRBJ2-5; D gene: TRBD1; clone size: .; V gene: TRBV6-5; CDR3 DNA: TGTGCCCGGACAGGGCGACAAGAGACCCAGTACTTC; CDR3 protein: CARTGRQETQYF
J gene: TRBJ2-1; D gene: TRBD2; clone size: .; V gene: TRBV7-9; CDR3 DNA: TGTGCCAGCAGCTTATCTAGCGGGAGGGCGAATGAGCAGTTCTTC; CDR3 protein: CASSLSSGRANEQFF
J gene: TRBJ2-3; D gene: TRBD1; clone size: .; V gene: TRBV25-1; CDR3 DNA: TGTGCCAGCAGTAGGAAGGGACAGGGGGCCGATACGCAGTATTTT; CDR3 protein: CASSRKGQGADTQYF
J gene: TRBJ1-2; D gene: .; clone size: .; V gene: TRBV21-1; CDR3 DNA: TGTGCCACCCGACAGGCCTATGGCTACACCTTC; CDR3 protein: CATRQAYGYTF
J gene: TRBJ2-6; D gene: TRBD1; clone size: once; V gene: TRBV18; CDR3 DNA: TGTGCCAGCTCAGAGCAGGGGGCGAGTCCTGGGGCCAACGTCCTGACTTTC; CDR3 protein: CASSEQGASPGANVLTF
J gene: TRBJ2-7; D gene: TRBD2; clone size: .; V gene: TRBV4-3; CDR3 DNA: TGCGCCAGCAGCCTTACTAGCGGGGGGGAGGCCGAGCAGTACTTC; CDR3 protein: CASSLTSGGEAEQYF
J gene: TRBJ2-1; D gene: .; clone size: .; V gene: TRBV6-4; CDR3 DNA: TGTGCCAGCAGTGCTTCCTATCTTACTAGTTCCTACAATGAGCAGTTCTTC; CDR3 protein: CASSASYLTSSYNEQFF
J gene: TRBJ1-2; D gene: .; clone size: .; V gene: TRBV19; CDR3 DNA: TGTGCCAGCTCGAGCGGGACTTATGGCTACACCTTC; CDR3 protein: CASSSGTYGYTF
J gene: TRBJ1-2; D gene: .; clone size: few; V gene: TRBV20-1; CDR3 DNA: TGCAGTGCTAGTGCCAGCACGAGGAGCTACACCTTC; CDR3 protein: CSASASTRSYTF
J gene: TRBJ1-3; D gene: .; clone size: .; V gene: TRBV10-1; CDR3 DNA: TGCGCCAGCAGTGGTACAGGCTCTGGAAACACCATATATTTT; CDR3 protein: CASSGTGSGNTIYF
J gene: TRBJ1-1; D gene: TRBD1; clone size: .; V gene: TRBV4-2; CDR3 DNA: TGTGCCAGCAGCCTCCAGGGGGGGAACACTGAAGCTTTCTTT; CDR3 protein: CASSLQGGNTEAFF
J gene: TRBJ2-6; D gene: TRBD1; clone size: .; V gene: TRBV3-1/TRBV3-2; CDR3 DNA: TGTGCCAGCAGCCTCACAGGGGGCTCTGGGGCCAACGTCCTGACTTTC; CDR3 protein: CASSLTGGSGANVLTF
J gene: TRBJ2-1; D gene: TRBD2; clone size: .; V gene: TRBV28; CDR3 DNA: TGTGCCAGCAGACGAGGAGGCAGCGGGGGGAATGAGCAGTTCTTC; CDR3 protein: CASRRGGSGGNEQFF
J gene: TRBJ1-1; D gene: .; clone size: once; V gene: TRBV5-4; CDR3 DNA: TGTGCCAGCAGTATTCCAGGTAGCCCAGGGGCTTTCTTT; CDR3 protein: CASSIPGSPGAFF
J gene: TRBJ2-1; D gene: TRBD1; clone size: .; V gene: TRBV5-1; CDR3 DNA: TGCGCCAGCAGCTCTATTCCCGGGACAGCCTACAATGAGCAGTTCTTC; CDR3 protein: CASSSIPGTAYNEQFF
J gene: TRBJ1-1; D gene: .; clone size: few; V gene: TRBV12-5; CDR3 DNA: TGTGCTAGTGTCACAGCAGGGGCCCGCGCAAGAGGTGAAGCTTTCTTT; CDR3 protein: CASVTAGARARGEAFF
J gene: TRBJ2-5; D gene: .; clone size: .; V gene: TRBV3-1/TRBV3-2; CDR3 DNA: TGTGCCAGCAGCCCTCGGGAAGAAGAGACCCAGTACTTC; CDR3 protein: CASSPREEETQYF